These 29 T cell receptor beta chains were all obtained from the same sample, sequenced in a study of cytomegalovirus exposure and HLA in healthy donors. Primers: 60 Vbeta forward and 13 Jbeta reverse. Libraries were prepared by immunoSEQ multiplex PCR; TCRdb keeps only in-frame clonotypes and omits some of them. The data show approximately 54,000 clones, roughly 84% seen once. The source material was PBMCs. The receptors were sampled from a young woman in good health and CMV-seronegative.

The genes are TRBV5-3 and TRBJ2-7; no reliable D call. TRBV5-3 is annotated as an ORF whose role is uncertain. This CDR3 has 17 amino acids. The germline V and J ends were trimmed by 4 bases and 0 bases, with 20 bases remaining between them. CDR3 sequence: CARSAPTVARSSYEQYF. CDR3 in DNA: TGTGCCAGAAGCGCACCAACAGTGGCCCGTTCCTCCTACGAGCAGTACTTC.

The chain recombines TRBV28 with TRBJ2-7; 11 bases fit TRBD1. The germline V gene has CDR1 MDHEN and CDR2 SYDVKM. V trimming: 2 bases; J trimming: 3 bases; junction bases outside the gene matches: 3. The CDR3 sequence is 15 residues long. The CDR3 DNA is TGTGCCAGCAGTTTACCGGGACAGGGGGTCTACGAGCAGTACTTC. Translation gives CASSLPGQGVYEQYF.

This chain links TRBV6-1 with TRBJ1-1; TRBD1 matches 8 bases. This CDR3 comprises 13 residues. Looked up from germline, CDR1 is MNHNS and CDR2 is SASEGT. The V gene end was trimmed by 9 bases and the J gene end by 3 bases; junction bases not matched to a gene: 6. CDR3 in amino acids: CASKQGGDTEAFF. The CDR3 DNA reads as TGTGCCAGTAAACAGGGGGGGGACACTGAAGCTTTCTTT.

The chain couples TRBV7-3 to TRBJ2-1; 11 bases are shared with TRBD2. V shed 5 bases, J shed 6 bases, and the junction held 6 bases outside the gene matches. Germline CDR1 and CDR2: SGHTA and FQGTGA. This CDR3 spans 15 amino acids. CDR3 DNA sequence: TGTGCCAGCAGCCCCCTTGGGACTAGCGGCAATGAGCAGTTCTTC. Amino acids: CASSPLGTSGNEQFF.

This clone appeared a few times. This CDR3 reads CASSPTSGLSYNEQFF. The CDR3 DNA reads as TGTGCCAGCAGTCCGACTAGCGGCCTCTCCTACAATGAGCAGTTCTTC. The chain is built from TRBV7-9 and TRBJ2-1; 9 nucleotides align to TRBD2. The CDR3 runs to 16 residues. V lost 6 bases, J lost 0 bases, and 6 bases stayed unmatched. Germline V gene data show CDR1 as SEHNR and CDR2 as FQNEAQ (reference sequence).

The J gene is TRBJ1-1, the V gene TRBV7-6, with D unclear. The CDR3 loop spans 17 amino acids. Per the germline V gene, CDR1 is SGHVS and CDR2 is FNYEAQ. Trimming shortened V by 2 bases and J by 1 base, and 17 bases separated the two germline ends. CDR3 bases: TGTGCCAGCAGCTTAATGTATTCGGGTCCCCAGAACACTGAAGCTTTCTTT. It codes for CASSLMYSGPQNTEAFF.

The chain joins TRBV15 to TRBJ1-6; maybe TRBD1 (5 bases). V dropped 2 bases and J dropped 9 bases, with 26 bases sitting between them. The germline CDR1 and CDR2 sequences are LNHNV and YYDKDF (reference sequence). This CDR3 region has 19 residues. Written as DNA, the CDR3 is TGTGCCACCAGCAGACGTAAGGGGCAGGGAGGAGGAATAGGTTCACCCCTCCACTTT. Amino acid sequence: CATSRRKGQGGGIGSPLHF. Full variable domain (outside the CDR3, taken from reference TRBV15 and TRBJ1-6): DAMVIQNPRYQVTQFGKPVTLSCSQTLNHNVMYWYQQKSSQAPKLLFHYYDKDFNNEADTPDNFQSRRPNTSFCFLDIRSPGLGDTAMYLCATSRRKGQGGGIGSPLHFGNGTRLTVT.

This chain joins TRBV30 and TRBJ2-1; D possibly corresponds to TRBD2 (7 bases). Germline V gene lookup returns CDR1 GTSNPN and CDR2 SVGIG (reference sequence). The CDR3 runs 12 residues. The ends were cut back, 5 bases at V and 9 bases at J, with 14 bases in the middle. CDR3 sequence (DNA): TGTGCCTGGGGGGGGGCCGGGGGTGAGCAGTTCTTC. Translation gives CAWGGAGGEQFF.

The genes are TRBV27 and TRBJ2-7, with a weak D call TRBD1 (5 bases). In germline, CDR1 is MNHEY, CDR2 SMNVEV (reference sequence). Trimming removed 4 bases at V and 0 bases at J, with 16 bases between. The CDR3 is made up of 16 amino acids. This CDR3 is CASSSLTGGVSYEQYF. As DNA, the CDR3 is TGTGCCAGCAGTTCGCTAACAGGTGGGGTCTCCTACGAGCAGTACTTC.

This clone showed up just a few times. CDR3 sequence (DNA): TGTGCCAGCAGCTTTCCCTCCGCCTACGAGCAGTACTTC. The encoded protein is CASSFPSAYEQYF. The rearrangement uses TRBV7-9 and TRBJ2-7; D gene unclear. Germline V gives CDR1 SEHNR, CDR2 FQNEAQ (reference sequence). V was shortened by 3 bases and J by 2 bases, with 8 bases between the two germline ends. The CDR3 covers 13 residues.

In regard to this clone: The junction does not match germline at one end; this may be a read error. The CDR3 DNA reads TGTGCCAGCAGCCCGCAGACTAGCGGGAACGGCCTGACTTTC. Translated, it gives CASSPQTSGNGLTF. V is TRBV9 and J is TRBJ2-6, with 11 bases fitting TRBD2. Germline V gene sequence: CDR1 SGDLS, CDR2 YYNGEE. This CDR3 contains 14 residues.

This clone was recorded a few times. This sequence joins TRBV19 and TRBJ1-5, with 10 bases lining up with TRBD1. Germline V gene data show CDR1 as LNHDA and CDR2 as SQIVND (reference sequence). The CDR3 loop spans 17 amino acids. V trimming: 4 bases; J trimming: 4 bases; junction bases outside the gene matches: 10. The CDR3 coding sequence is TGTGCCAGTAGTAGATCCGGGACAGGGGTCATTAATCAGCCCCAGCATTTT. Amino acid sequence: CASSRSGTGVINQPQHF. The variable domain in full, completed from reference TRBV19 and TRBJ1-5, reads DGGITQSPKYLFRKEGQNVTLSCEQNLNHDAMYWYRQDPGQGLRLIYYSQIVNDFQKGDIAEGYSVSREKKESFPLTVTSAQKNPTAFYLCASSRSGTGVINQPQHFGDGTRLSIL.

Only one count was recorded for this clone. V usage is TRBV21-1 and J usage is TRBJ2-2; the table's D call TRBD1 went unverified against the DNA. TRBV21-1 is a recognized pseudogene. The CDR3 contains 14 residues. CDR3 protein: CASSKGKHTGELFF. The CDR3 nucleotides are TGTGCCAGCAGCAAGGGCAAACACACCGGGGAGCTGTTTTTT.

This clone showed up just once. The chain uses TRBV6-1 and TRBJ2-2; no firm D call. Trimming cost V 4 bases and J 1 base, with 7 bases left between them. CDR3 length: 14 amino acids. Germline V gene lookup returns CDR1 MNHNS and CDR2 SASEGT. The CDR3 region is CASSARGNTGELFF. For the CDR3, the DNA is TGTGCCAGCAGTGCCCGAGGGAACACCGGGGAGCTGTTTTTT.

In its sample, this clone was seen once. The chain is built from TRBV7-3 and TRBJ2-1; TRBD2 matches at 13 bases. Germline V lookup: CDR1 SGHTA, CDR2 FQGTGA. CDR3 size: 16 residues. V shed 5 bases, J shed 6 bases, and the junction held 7 bases outside the gene matches. CDR3 protein: CASSPHTSGRANEQFF. The CDR3 DNA sequence: TGTGCCAGCAGCCCACATACTAGCGGGAGGGCCAATGAGCAGTTCTTC.

About this clone: At one end the junction does not follow the germline gene, possibly because of a read error. This chain joins TRBV13 and TRBJ2-6; 12 nucleotides align to TRBD2. The germline gives CDR1 PRHDT, CDR2 FYEKMQ (reference sequence). The CDR3 covers 17 residues. For the CDR3, the DNA is TGTGCCAGCAGCTTAGGATCTCGACTAGCGGGGGCCAACGGCCTGACTTTC. Its protein is CASSLGSRLAGANGLTF.

Here the CDR3 DNA reads TGCGCCAGCAGCTTGCCTCGGGAGCGGTACAATGAGCAGTTCTTC. This translates into CASSLPRERYNEQFF. This chain links TRBV5-1 with TRBJ2-1; perhaps TRBD2 as D (6 bases). The CDR3 consists of 15 residues. CDR1 SGHRS and CDR2 YFSETQ come from the germline V gene. Trimming left V 1 base short and J 4 bases short, with 12 bases between. The full variable domain, rest sourced from reference TRBV5-1 and TRBJ2-1, is KAGVTQTPRYLIKTRGQQVTLSCSPISGHRSVSWYQQTPGQGLQFLFEYFSETQRNKGNFPGRFSGRQFSNSRSEMNVSTLELGDSALYLCASSLPRERYNEQFFGPGTRLTVL.

V is TRBV2 and J is TRBJ2-2; 7 positions agree with TRBD1. The CDR3 loop spans 15 amino acids. Trimming at V came to 5 bases and at J to 4 bases, leaving 7 bases not matched to a gene. CDR1 SNHLY and CDR2 FYNNEI come from the germline V gene. Here the CDR3 reads CASSLQGPSTGELFF. Written as DNA, the CDR3 is TGTGCCAGCAGTTTACAGGGGCCGAGCACCGGGGAGCTGTTTTTT.

This chain joins TRBV19 and TRBJ1-3, with 7 bases matching TRBD1. The trim removed 5 bases at V and 0 bases at J, leaving 7 bases unmatched. The length of the CDR3 is 16 residues. The V gene's germline CDR1 is LNHDA and CDR2 SQIVND (reference sequence). CDR3 nucleotides: TGTGCCAGTAGTCCTCAACAGGGGCCCTCTGGAAACACCATATATTTT. Translating gives CASSPQQGPSGNTIYF. The complete variable domain, with remaining parts taken from reference TRBV19 and TRBJ1-3, reads DGGITQSPKYLFRKEGQNVTLSCEQNLNHDAMYWYRQDPGQGLRLIYYSQIVNDFQKGDIAEGYSVSREKKESFPLTVTSAQKNPTAFYLCASSPQQGPSGNTIYFGEGSWLTVV.

The chain uses TRBV5-8 and TRBJ2-1, with D tentatively TRBD2 (5 bases). Germline V gene lookup returns CDR1 SGHTS and CDR2 YDEGEE. The CDR3 totals 15 residues. Trimming shortened V by 0 bases and J by 4 bases, and 11 bases separated the two germline ends. As DNA, the CDR3 is TGTGCCAGCAGCTTGGGCCAGCCGGGGTACAATGAGCAGTTCTTC. It codes for CASSLGQPGYNEQFF.

This chain links TRBV7-6 with TRBJ2-7; 7 bases match TRBD2. CDR1 is SGHVS and CDR2 is FNYEAQ in the germline V gene. The CDR3 runs 16 residues. J was trimmed by 1 base and V by 2 bases; bases with no gene match: 8. The CDR3 reads CASSLRRASGSYEQYF. The CDR3 DNA sequence: TGTGCCAGCAGCTTACGGCGGGCTAGCGGATCCTACGAGCAGTACTTC.

The chain recombines TRBV15 with TRBJ2-4; a possible D gene is TRBD1 (6 bases). CDR1 and CDR2 from the germline V gene are LNHNV and YYDKDF (reference sequence). The CDR3 totals 13 residues. V dropped 3 bases and J dropped 9 bases, with 12 bases sitting between them. The DNA of the CDR3 is TGTGCCACCAGCAGGACGGACAGTAGCATTCAGTACTTC. This gives the protein CATSRTDSSIQYF.

This clone was detected once. V usage is TRBV6-4 and J usage is TRBJ2-6; 7 bases fit TRBD2. The trim removed 2 bases at V and 3 bases at J, leaving 4 bases unmatched. From germline, CDR1 is MRHNA and CDR2 SNTAGT. CDR3 length: 16 amino acids. The CDR3 DNA follows: TGTGCCAGCAGTGACGGGGGGGTTGGTGGGGCCAACGTCCTGACTTTC. This translates into CASSDGGVGGANVLTF.

The gene calls are TRBV16 and TRBJ2-1; D might be TRBD2 (5 bases). The germline gives CDR1 KGHSY, CDR2 FQNENV. V was cut by 2 bases and J by 9 bases, with 17 bases left in between. The CDR3 length is 15 residues. The CDR3 DNA reads as TGTGCCAGCAGCCAACCTCCCTCCCTAGCTGGTGAGCAGTTCTTC. Translated, it gives CASSQPPSLAGEQFF.

This clone has just one count. This chain links TRBV5-1 with TRBJ2-7, with 7 bases fitting TRBD2. The CDR3 has 15 residues. V gave up 4 bases and J gave up 3 bases; unmatched junction bases: 10. Germline V lookup: CDR1 SGHRS, CDR2 YFSETQ. The CDR3, as DNA: TGCGCCAGCAGCCCGAAGGGAGGGAGGGACTACGAGCAGTACTTC. Translated: CASSPKGGRDYEQYF.

The sample holds a few counts of this clone. The chain uses TRBV7-2 and TRBJ2-3; TRBD1 matches at 7 bases. Germline V gene sequence: CDR1 SGHTA, CDR2 FQGNSA. Trimming took 5 bases from V and 0 from J; bases not matched to a gene: 5. CDR3 length equals 15 residues. The CDR3 loop reads CASSRQGLSTDTQYF. CDR3 nucleotide sequence: TGTGCCAGCAGCAGACAGGGCCTAAGCACAGATACGCAGTATTTT.

The chain joins TRBV19 to TRBJ2-1; D gene ambiguous. This CDR3 contains 11 residues. Germline values: CDR1 LNHDA, CDR2 SQIVND (reference sequence). Deletions cut 0 bases from V and 10 bases from J, with 4 bases between. CDR3 bases: TGTGCCAGTAGTATAGAAATAGAGCAGTTCTTC. Encoded protein: CASSIEIEQFF.

The chain couples TRBV10-1 to TRBJ2-2; 9 bases are a match to TRBD1. V gave up 4 bases and J gave up 5 bases; unmatched junction bases: 11. This CDR3 spans 17 amino acids. Germline V gives CDR1 WNHNN, CDR2 SYGVQD (reference sequence). CDR3 amino acids: CASSAYRDRVGTGELFF. DNA for the CDR3: TGCGCCAGCAGTGCTTACCGGGACAGGGTTGGGACCGGGGAGCTGTTTTTT.

A note on this clone: The sample has other DNA sequences that encode this CDR3 too. The CDR3 DNA is TGTGCCAGCAGCTTAGGACAGGGAAGCACAGATACGCAGTATTTT. It yields the protein CASSLGQGSTDTQYF. The chain employs TRBV7-3 and TRBJ2-3, with TRBD1 matching over 8 bases. J was trimmed by 0 bases and V by 2 bases; bases with no gene match: 1. The CDR3 length is 15 residues. Germline V CDR1 and CDR2: SGHTA, FQGTGA.